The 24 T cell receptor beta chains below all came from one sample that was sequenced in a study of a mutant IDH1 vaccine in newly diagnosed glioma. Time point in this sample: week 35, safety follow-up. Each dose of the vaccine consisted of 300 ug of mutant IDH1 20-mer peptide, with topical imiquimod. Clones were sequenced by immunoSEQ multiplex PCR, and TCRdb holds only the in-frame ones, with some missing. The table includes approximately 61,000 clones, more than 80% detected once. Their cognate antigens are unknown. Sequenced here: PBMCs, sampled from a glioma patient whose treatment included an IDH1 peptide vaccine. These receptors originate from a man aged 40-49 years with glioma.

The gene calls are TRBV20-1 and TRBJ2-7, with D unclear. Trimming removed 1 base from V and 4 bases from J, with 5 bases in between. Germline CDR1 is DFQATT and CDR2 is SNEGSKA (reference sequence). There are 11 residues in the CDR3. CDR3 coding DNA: TGCAGTGCTAGAGGTCCTTACGAGCAGTACTTC. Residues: CSARGPYEQYF.

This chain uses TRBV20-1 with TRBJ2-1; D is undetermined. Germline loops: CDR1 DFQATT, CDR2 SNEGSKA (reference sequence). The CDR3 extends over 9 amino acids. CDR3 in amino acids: CSVLGEQFF. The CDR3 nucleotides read TGCAGCGTGCTGGGTGAGCAGTTCTTC.

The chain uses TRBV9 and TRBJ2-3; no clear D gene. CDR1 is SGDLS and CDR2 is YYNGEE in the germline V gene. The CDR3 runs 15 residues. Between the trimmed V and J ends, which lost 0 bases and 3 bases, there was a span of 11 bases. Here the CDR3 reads CASSVARAQTDTQYF. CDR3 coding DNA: TGTGCCAGCAGCGTAGCTCGGGCCCAAACAGATACGCAGTATTTT.

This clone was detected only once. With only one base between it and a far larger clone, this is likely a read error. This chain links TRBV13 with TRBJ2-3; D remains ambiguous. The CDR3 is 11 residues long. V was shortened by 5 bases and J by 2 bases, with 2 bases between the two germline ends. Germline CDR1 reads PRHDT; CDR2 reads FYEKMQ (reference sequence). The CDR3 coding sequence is TGTGCCAGCAGCAACACAGATACGCAGTATTTT. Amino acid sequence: CASSNTDTQYF.

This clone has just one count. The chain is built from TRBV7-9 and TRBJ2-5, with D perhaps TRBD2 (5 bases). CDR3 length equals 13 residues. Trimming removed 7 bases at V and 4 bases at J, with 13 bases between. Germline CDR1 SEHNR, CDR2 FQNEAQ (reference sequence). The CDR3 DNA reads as TGTGCCAGCAATCGACTACCCACAGAGACCCAGTACTTC. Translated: CASNRLPTETQYF.

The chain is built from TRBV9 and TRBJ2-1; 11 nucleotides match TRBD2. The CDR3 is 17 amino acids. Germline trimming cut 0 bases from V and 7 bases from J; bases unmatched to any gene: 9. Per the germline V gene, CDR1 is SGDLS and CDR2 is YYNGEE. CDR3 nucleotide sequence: TGTGCCAGCAGCGTAGACCCGACTAGCGGGATTAAAAATGAGCAGTTCTTC. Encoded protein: CASSVDPTSGIKNEQFF.

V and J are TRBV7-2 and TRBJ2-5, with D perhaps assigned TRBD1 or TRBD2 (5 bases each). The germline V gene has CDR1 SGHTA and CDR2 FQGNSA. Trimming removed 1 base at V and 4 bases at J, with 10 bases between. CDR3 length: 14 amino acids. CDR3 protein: CASSLVARGETQYF. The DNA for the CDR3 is TGTGCCAGCAGCTTAGTAGCGAGGGGAGAGACCCAGTACTTC.

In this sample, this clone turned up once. This chain's CDR3 is CASSHGDTATGELFF. The DNA for the CDR3 is TGCGCCAGCAGCCACGGGGACACCGCCACCGGGGAGCTGTTTTTT. The gene calls are TRBV4-3 and TRBJ2-2; possibly TRBD1 for D (6 bases). Germline V CDR1 and CDR2: LGHNA, YSLEER. Trimming cost V 3 bases and J 4 bases, with 12 bases left between them. The CDR3 is made up of 15 amino acids.

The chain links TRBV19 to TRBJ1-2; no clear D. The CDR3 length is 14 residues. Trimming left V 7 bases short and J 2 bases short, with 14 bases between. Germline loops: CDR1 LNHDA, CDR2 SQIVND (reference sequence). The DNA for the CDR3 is TGTGCCAGTACCGGACGGATTAAGAACTATGGCTACACCTTC. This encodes CASTGRIKNYGYTF. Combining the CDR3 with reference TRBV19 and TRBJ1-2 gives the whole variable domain DGGITQSPKYLFRKEGQNVTLSCEQNLNHDAMYWYRQDPGQGLRLIYYSQIVNDFQKGDIAEGYSVSREKKESFPLTVTSAQKNPTAFYLCASTGRIKNYGYTFGSGTRLTVV.

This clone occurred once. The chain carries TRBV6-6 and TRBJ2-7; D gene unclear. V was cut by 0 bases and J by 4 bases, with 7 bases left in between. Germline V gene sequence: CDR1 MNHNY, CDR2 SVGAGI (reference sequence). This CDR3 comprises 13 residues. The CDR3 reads CASSYSDVYEQYF. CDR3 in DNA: TGTGCCAGCAGTTACTCTGACGTATACGAGCAGTACTTC.

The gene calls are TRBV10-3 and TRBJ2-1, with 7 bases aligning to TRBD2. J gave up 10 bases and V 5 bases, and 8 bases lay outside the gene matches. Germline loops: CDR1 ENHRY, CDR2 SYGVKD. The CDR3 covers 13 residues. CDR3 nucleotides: TGTGCCATCAGTCCCCCGGGGAGGGTAGAGCAGTTCTTC. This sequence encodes CAISPPGRVEQFF.

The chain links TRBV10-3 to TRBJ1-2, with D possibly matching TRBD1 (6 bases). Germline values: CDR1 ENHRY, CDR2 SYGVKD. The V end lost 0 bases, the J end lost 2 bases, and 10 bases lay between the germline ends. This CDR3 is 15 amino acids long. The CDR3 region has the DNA TGTGCCATCAGTGAGTCGAGTACAGGGAACTATGGCTACACCTTC. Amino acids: CAISESSTGNYGYTF.

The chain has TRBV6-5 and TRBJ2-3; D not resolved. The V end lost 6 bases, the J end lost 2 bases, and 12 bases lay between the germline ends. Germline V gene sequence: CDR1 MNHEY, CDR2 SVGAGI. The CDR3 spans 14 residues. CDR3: CASSLTVVTDTQYF. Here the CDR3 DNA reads TGTGCCAGCAGCCTTACAGTAGTCACAGATACGCAGTATTTT.

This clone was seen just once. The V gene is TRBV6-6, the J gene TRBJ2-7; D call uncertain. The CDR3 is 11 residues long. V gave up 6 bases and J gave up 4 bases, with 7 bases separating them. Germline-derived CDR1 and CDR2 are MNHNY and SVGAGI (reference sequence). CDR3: CASRRDYEQYF. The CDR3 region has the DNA TGTGCCAGCAGGCGCGATTACGAGCAGTACTTC.

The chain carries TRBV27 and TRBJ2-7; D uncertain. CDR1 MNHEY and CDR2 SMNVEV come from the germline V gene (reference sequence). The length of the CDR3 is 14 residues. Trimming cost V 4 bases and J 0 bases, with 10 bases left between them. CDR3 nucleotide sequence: TGTGCCAGCAGTTCCAGCGTGGGCTCCTACGAGCAGTACTTC. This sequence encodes CASSSSVGSYEQYF.

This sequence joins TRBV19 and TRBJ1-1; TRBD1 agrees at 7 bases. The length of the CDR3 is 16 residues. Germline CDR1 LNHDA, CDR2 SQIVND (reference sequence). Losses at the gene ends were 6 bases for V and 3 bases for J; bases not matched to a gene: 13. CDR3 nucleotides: TGTGCCAGTAGCCCTGGGACAGCAATTCAGGACACTGAAGCTTTCTTT. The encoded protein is CASSPGTAIQDTEAFF.

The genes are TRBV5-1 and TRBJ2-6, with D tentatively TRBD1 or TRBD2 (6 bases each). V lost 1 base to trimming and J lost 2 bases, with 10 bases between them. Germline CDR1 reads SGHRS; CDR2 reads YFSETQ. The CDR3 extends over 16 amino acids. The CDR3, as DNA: TGCGCCAGCAGCTTGTGGGGGGCCACTGGGGCCAACGTCCTGACTTTC. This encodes CASSLWGATGANVLTF. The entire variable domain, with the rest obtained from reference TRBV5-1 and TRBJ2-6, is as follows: KAGVTQTPRYLIKTRGQQVTLSCSPISGHRSVSWYQQTPGQGLQFLFEYFSETQRNKGNFPGRFSGRQFSNSRSEMNVSTLELGDSALYLCASSLWGATGANVLTFGAGSRLTVL.

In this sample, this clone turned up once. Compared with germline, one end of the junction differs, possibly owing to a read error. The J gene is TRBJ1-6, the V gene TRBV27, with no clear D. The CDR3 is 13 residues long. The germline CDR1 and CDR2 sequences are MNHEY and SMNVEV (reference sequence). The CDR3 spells CASRPQYNSPLHF. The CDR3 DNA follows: TGTGCCAGCAGGCCCCAATATAACTCACCCCTCCACTTT.

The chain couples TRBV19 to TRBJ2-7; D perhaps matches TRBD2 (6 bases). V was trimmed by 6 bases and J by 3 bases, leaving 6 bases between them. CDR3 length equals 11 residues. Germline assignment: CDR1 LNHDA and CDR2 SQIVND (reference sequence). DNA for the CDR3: TGTGCCAGTAGAGCGGGCTACGAGCAGTACTTC. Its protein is CASRAGYEQYF.

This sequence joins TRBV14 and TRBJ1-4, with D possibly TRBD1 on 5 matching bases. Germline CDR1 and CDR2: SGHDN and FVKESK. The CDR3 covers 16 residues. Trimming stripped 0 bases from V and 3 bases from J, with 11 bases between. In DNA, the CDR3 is TGTGCCAGCAGCCAAGAATTGGCAGGGCCTAATGAAAAACTGTTTTTT. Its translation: CASSQELAGPNEKLFF.

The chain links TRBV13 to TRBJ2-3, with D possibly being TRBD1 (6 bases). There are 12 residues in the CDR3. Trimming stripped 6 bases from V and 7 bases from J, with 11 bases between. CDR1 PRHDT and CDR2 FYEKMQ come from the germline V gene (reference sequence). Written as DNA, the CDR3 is TGTGCCAGCAGTCTACAGGGCTATACGCAGTATTTT. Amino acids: CASSLQGYTQYF.

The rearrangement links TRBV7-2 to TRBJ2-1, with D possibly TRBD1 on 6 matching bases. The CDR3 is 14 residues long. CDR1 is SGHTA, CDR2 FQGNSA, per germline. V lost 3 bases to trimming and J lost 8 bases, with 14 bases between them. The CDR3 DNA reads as TGTGCCAGCAGCTTCGAGTCTTCAGGGGATGAGCAGTTCTTC. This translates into CASSFESSGDEQFF.

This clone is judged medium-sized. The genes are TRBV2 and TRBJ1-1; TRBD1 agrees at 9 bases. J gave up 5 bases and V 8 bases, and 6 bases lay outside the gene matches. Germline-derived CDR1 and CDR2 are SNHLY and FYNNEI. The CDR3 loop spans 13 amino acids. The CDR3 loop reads CASVDRGSTEAFF. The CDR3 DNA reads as TGTGCCAGCGTTGACAGGGGGTCGACTGAAGCTTTCTTT. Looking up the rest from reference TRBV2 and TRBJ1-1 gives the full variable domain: EPEVTQTPSHQVTQMGQEVILRCVPISNHLYFYWYRQILGQKVEFLVSFYNNEISEKSEIFDDQFSVERPDGSNFTLKIRSTKLEDSAMYFCASVDRGSTEAFFGQGTRLTVV.

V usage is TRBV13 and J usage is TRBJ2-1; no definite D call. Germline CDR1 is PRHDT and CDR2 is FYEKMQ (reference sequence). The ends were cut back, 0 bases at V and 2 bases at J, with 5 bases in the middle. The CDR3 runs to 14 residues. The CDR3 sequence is CASSLGAAYNEQFF. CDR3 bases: TGTGCCAGCAGCTTAGGAGCCGCCTACAATGAGCAGTTCTTC.